This T cell receptor beta chain was sequenced for a study of T cells in Graves' hyperthyroidism and ophthalmopathy. Germline lookup yields CDR1 MDHEN and CDR2 SYDVKM. The CDR3 spans 15 residues. The V end was cut by 5 bases, the J end by 8 bases, with 16 bases between. This clonotype was observed many times. The authors obtained PBMCs from about 9 ml of fresh peripheral blood. RNA transcripts provided the source from which TCR beta CDR3 regions were amplified. TCR CDR3 regions were first amplified by RT-PCR with HTBI primers. TCRdb recomputed calls from the multiplex PCR reads with MiXCR, one row per CDR3 protein. The repertoire consists of about 460,000 distinct CDR3 sequences, with about 22% occurring once and the leading ten covering around 50%.

Source material: blood. The chain recombines TRBV28 with TRBJ1-6; D ambiguous. The TCR comes from a woman aged 70-85 years with Graves' ophthalmopathy. The DNA of the CDR3 is TGTGCCAGCAGTGCCGGACCCGGACGGGATTCACCCCTCCACTTT. The encoded protein is CASSAGPGRDSPLHF.